This T cell receptor beta chain was obtained from a study of cytomegalovirus exposure and HLA in healthy donors. Study-wide context: Most genotyped donors, around 78% of around 370, had Caucasian-associated genetic ancestry.

This CDR3 has 14 residues. J gave up 8 bases and V 6 bases, and 7 bases lay outside the gene matches. Germline CDR1 MDHEN, CDR2 SYDVKM. Primers for the PCR totalled 60 Vbeta and 13 Jbeta. Sequencing was performed with immunoSEQ multiplex PCR; in TCRdb, only in-frame clones are kept and a portion is missing. Of roughly 150,000 clones listed, roughly 79% are singletons. Sequencing was performed on PBMCs. V usage is TRBV28 and J usage is TRBJ1-4; 9 positions agree with TRBD1. This TCR was recovered from a middle-aged woman in good health and CMV-seronegative. CDR3 DNA sequence: TGTGCCAGCAGGCCCGGGACAGGGAGGGAAAAACTGTTTTTT. Protein product: CASRPGTGREKLFF.